This TCR beta chain was identified in a study of shared clonotypes between healthy human individuals. Sequencing was performed with immunoSEQ multiplex PCR; in TCRdb, only in-frame clones are kept and a portion is missing. The sample includes roughly 2.2 million clones, over 85% of them seen just once. Trimming removed 5 bases at V and 6 bases at J, with 16 bases between. Per germline, CDR1 MNHEY and CDR2 SVGAGI. This CDR3 comprises 15 residues. This sequence was found in a man aged 18 to 35 in good health. Some clones in this sample may be carry-over from other donors' samples. This rearrangement joins TRBV6-5 to TRBJ1-4; possible D gene TRBD1, 6 bases. The sequencing sample was made of naive CD4+ T cells from PBMCs. Specified subset: CD45RA+ positively selected. CDR3 nucleotides: TGTGCCAGCAGTGGGACGGGGGGCTCGTATGAAAAACTGTTTTTT. Its translation: CASSGTGGSYEKLFF.